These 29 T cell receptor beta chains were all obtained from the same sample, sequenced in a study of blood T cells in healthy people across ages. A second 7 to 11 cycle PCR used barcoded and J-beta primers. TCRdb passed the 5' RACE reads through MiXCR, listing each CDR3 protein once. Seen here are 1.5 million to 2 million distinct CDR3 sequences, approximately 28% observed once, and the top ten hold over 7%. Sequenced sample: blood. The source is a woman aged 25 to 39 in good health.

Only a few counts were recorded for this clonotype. DNA of the CDR3: TGCGCCAGCAGCTTGGTCGGGACATACGGGTCCTACGAGCAGTACTTC. Its protein product is CASSLVGTYGSYEQYF. The gene calls are TRBV5-1 and TRBJ2-7; tentative D call: TRBD1 (6 bases). The germline V gene encodes CDR1 SGHRS and CDR2 YFSETQ. The V end lost 0 bases, the J end lost 1 base, and 14 bases lay between the germline ends. This CDR3 is 16 amino acids long.

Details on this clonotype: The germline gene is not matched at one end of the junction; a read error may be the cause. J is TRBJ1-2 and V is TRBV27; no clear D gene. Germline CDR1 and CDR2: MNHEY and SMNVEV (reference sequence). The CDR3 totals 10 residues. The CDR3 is CAISSYGHTF. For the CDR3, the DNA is TGTGCCATCAGCTCGTATGGCCACACCTTC.

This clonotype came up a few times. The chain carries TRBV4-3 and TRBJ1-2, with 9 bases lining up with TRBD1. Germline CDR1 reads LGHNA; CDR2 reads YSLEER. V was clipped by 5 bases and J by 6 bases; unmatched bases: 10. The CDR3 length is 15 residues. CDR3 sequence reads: CASSAQGASGDGYTF. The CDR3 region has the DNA TGCGCCAGCAGCGCACAGGGGGCGAGCGGCGATGGCTACACCTTC.

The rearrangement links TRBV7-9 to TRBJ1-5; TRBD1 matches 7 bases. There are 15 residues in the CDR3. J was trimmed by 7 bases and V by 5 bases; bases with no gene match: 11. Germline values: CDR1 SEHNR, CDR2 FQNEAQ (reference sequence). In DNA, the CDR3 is TGTGCCAGCAGCCATGACAGGGAGTTGTCGCAGCCCCAGCATTTT. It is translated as CASSHDRELSQPQHF.

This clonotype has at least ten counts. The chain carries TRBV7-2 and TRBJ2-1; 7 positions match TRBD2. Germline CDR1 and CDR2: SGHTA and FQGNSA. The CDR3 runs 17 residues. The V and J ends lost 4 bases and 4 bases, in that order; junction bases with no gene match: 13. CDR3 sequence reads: CASSSNKLALIYNEQFF. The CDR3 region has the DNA TGTGCCAGCAGCTCCAACAAACTAGCGCTCATATACAATGAGCAGTTCTTC.

The CDR3 region has the DNA TGCAGTGCTAATGGAGTCCCCAGGATAGGGCAGTTCTTC. It is translated as CSANGVPRIGQFF. The rearrangement uses TRBV20-1 and TRBJ2-1; D gene unclear. CDR3 length equals 13 residues. Trimming removed 4 bases at V and 12 bases at J, with 19 bases between. The germline gives CDR1 DFQATT, CDR2 SNEGSKA (reference sequence).

The CDR3 nucleotides are TGCAGTGCTAGATTGGGGGAACGGGAAGAACTGTTTTTT. Its protein product is CSARLGEREELFF. The chain is built from TRBV20-1 and TRBJ1-4, with TRBD1 as a possible D gene (5 bases). The CDR3 runs to 13 residues. V dropped 2 bases and J dropped 12 bases, with 16 bases sitting between them. CDR1 is DFQATT, CDR2 SNEGSKA, per germline (reference sequence).

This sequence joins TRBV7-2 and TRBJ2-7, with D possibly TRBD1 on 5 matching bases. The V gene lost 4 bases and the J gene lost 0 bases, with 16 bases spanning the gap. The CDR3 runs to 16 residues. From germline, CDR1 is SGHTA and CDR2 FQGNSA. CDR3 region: CASSSGATVSSYEQYF. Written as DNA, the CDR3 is TGTGCCAGCAGCTCTGGGGCTACCGTGAGCTCCTACGAGCAGTACTTC.

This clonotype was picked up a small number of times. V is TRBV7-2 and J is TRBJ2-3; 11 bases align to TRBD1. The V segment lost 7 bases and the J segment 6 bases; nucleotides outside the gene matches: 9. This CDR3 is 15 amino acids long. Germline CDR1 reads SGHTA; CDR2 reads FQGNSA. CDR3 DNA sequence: TGTGCCAGCACCCACGGACAGGGGGCGGGGGATACGCAGTATTTT. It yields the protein CASTHGQGAGDTQYF.

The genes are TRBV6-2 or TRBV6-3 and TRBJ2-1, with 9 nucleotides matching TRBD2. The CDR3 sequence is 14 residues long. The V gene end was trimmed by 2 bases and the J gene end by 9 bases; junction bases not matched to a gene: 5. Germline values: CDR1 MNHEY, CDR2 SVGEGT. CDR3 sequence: CASSYGSSGTEQFF. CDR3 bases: TGTGCCAGCAGTTACGGATCTAGCGGGACTGAGCAGTTCTTC.

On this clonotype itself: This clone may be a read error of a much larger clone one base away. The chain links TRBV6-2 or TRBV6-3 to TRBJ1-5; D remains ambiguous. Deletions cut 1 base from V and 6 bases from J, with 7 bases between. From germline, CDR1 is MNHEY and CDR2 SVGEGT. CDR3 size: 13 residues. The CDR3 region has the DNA TGTGCCAGCAGTTACTTGGGAGGTCAGCCCCAGCATTTT. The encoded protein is CASSYLGGQPQHF.

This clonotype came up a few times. In DNA, the CDR3 is TGTGCCAGCAGCCCGAAAAGAGGGGCAAGCGGCGAGCAGTACTTC. Its translation: CASSPKRGASGEQYF. The chain joins TRBV12-3 or TRBV12-4 to TRBJ2-7; tentatively, D is TRBD1 or TRBD2 (5 bases each). This CDR3 spans 15 amino acids. Trimming stripped 6 bases from V and 6 bases from J, with 21 bases between.

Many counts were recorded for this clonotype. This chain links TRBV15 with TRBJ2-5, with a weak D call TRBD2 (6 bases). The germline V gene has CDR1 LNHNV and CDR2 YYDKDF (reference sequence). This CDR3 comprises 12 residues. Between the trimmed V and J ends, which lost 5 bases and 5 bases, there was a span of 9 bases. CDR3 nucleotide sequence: TGTGCCACCAGCCCTGGGGGGGAGACCCAGTACTTC. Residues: CATSPGGETQYF.

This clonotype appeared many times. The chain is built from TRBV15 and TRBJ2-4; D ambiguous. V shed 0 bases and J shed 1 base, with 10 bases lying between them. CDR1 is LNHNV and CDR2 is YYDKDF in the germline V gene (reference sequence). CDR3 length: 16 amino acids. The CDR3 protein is CATSRDSTYAKNIQYF. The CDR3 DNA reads TGTGCCACCAGCAGAGACTCAACTTATGCCAAAAACATTCAGTACTTC.

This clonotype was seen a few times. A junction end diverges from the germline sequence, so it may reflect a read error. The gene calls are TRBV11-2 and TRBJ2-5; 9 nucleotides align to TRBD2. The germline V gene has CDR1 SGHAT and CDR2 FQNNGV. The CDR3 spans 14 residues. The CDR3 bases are TGTGCCAGCAGATTAGCGGGAGTTTTAGAGACCCAGTACTTC. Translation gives CASRLAGVLETQYF.

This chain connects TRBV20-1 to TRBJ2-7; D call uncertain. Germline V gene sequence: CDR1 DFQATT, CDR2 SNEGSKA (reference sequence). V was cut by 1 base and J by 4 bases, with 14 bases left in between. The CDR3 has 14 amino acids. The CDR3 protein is CSARAEHQRYEQYF. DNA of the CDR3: TGCAGTGCTAGAGCTGAACATCAACGGTACGAGCAGTACTTC.

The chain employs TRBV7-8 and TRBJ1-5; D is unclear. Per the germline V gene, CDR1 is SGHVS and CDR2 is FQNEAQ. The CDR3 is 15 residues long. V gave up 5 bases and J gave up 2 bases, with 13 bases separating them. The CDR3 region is CASSPAVGRNQPQHF. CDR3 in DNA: TGTGCCAGCAGCCCCGCGGTAGGCCGCAATCAGCCCCAGCATTTT.

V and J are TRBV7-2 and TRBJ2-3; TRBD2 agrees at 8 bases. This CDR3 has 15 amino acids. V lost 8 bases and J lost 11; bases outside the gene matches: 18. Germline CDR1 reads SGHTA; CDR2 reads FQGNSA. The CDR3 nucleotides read TGTGCCAGCGGCTCGTCTCTGGTAGCGGGAACTAAGCAGTATTTT. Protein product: CASGSSLVAGTKQYF.

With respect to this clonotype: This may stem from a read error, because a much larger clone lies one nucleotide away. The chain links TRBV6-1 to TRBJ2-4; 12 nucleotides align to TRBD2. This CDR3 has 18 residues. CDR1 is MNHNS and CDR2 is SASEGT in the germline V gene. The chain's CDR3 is CASSPGLAGEGAKNVQYF. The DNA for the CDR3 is TGTGCCAGCAGTCCGGGACTAGCGGGCGAGGGGGCCAAAAACGTTCAGTACTTC.

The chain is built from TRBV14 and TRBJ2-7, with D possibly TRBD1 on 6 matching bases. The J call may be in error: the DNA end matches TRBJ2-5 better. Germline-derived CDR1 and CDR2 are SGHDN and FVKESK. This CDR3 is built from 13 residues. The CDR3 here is CASSYWTAETQYF. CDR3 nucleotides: TGTGCCAGCAGCTACTGGACAGCGGAGACCCAGTACTTC.

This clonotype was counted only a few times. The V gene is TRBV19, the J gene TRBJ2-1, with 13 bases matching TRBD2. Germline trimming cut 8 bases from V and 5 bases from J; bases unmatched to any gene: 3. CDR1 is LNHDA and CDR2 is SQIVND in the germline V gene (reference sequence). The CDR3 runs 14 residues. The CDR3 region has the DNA TGTGCCAGTCGGACTAGCGGGAGCCACAATGAGCAGTTCTTC. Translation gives CASRTSGSHNEQFF.

CDR3: CASSPVFGELFF. The CDR3 DNA reads as TGTGCCAGCAGCCCCGTTTTCGGGGAGCTGTTTTTT. The chain is built from TRBV6-6 and TRBJ2-2, with D uncertain. Trimming stripped 6 bases from V and 7 bases from J, with 9 bases between. This CDR3 has 12 residues. Germline loops: CDR1 MNHNY, CDR2 SVGAGI (reference sequence).

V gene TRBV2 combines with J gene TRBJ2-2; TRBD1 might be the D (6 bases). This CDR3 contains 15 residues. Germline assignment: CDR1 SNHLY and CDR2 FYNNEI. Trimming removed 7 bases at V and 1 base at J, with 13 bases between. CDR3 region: CASNRNRENTGELFF. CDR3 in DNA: TGTGCCAGCAATCGGAACAGGGAGAACACCGGGGAGCTGTTTTTT. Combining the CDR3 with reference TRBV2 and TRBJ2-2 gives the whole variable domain EPEVTQTPSHQVTQMGQEVILRCVPISNHLYFYWYRQILGQKVEFLVSFYNNEISEKSEIFDDQFSVERPDGSNFTLKIRSTKLEDSAMYFCASNRNRENTGELFFGEGSRLTVL.

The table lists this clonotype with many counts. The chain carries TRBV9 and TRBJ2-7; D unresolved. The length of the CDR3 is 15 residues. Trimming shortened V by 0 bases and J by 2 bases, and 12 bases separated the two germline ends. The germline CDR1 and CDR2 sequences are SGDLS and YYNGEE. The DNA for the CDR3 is TGTGCCAGCAGCGTAGGGGATGTGGGAACCTACGAGCAGTACTTC. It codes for CASSVGDVGTYEQYF. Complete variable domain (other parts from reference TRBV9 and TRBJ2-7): DSGVTQTPKHLITATGQRVTLRCSPRSGDLSVYWYQQSLDQGLQFLIQYYNGEERAKGNILERFSAQQFPDLHSELNLSSLELGDSALYFCASSVGDVGTYEQYFGPGTRLTVT.

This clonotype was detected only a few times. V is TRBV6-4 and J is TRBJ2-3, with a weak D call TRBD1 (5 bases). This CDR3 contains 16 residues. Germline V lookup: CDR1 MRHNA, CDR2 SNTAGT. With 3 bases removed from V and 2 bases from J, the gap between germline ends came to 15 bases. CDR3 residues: CASSDALGASTDTQYF. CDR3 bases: TGTGCCAGCAGTGATGCTTTAGGGGCCTCCACAGATACGCAGTATTTT.

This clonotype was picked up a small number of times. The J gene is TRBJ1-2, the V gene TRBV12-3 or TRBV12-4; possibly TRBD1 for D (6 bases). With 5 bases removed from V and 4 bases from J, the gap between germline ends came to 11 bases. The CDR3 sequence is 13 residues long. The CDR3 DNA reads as TGTGCCAGCAGTCAATTGACAGGCTATGGCTACACCTTC. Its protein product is CASSQLTGYGYTF.

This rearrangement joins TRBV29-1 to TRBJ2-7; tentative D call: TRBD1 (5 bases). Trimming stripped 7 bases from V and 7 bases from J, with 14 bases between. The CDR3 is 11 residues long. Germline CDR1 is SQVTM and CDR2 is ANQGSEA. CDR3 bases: TGCAGCGCTGGACAAGCAGCTGAGCAGTACTTC. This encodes CSAGQAAEQYF.

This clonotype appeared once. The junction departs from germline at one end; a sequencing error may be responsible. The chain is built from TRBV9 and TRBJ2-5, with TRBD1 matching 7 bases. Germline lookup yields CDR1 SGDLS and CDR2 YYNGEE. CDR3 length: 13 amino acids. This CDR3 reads CASSVSGGETRYF. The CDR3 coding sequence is TGTGCCAGCAGCGTATCAGGGGGAGAGACCCGGTACTTC. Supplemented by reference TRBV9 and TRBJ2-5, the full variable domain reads DSGVTQTPKHLITATGQRVTLRCSPRSGDLSVYWYQQSLDQGLQFLIQYYNGEERAKGNILERFSAQQFPDLHSELNLSSLELGDSALYFCASSVSGGETRYFGPGTRLLVL.

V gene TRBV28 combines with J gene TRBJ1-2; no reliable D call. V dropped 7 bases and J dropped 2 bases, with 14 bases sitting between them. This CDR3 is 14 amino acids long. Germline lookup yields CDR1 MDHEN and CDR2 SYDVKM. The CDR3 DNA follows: TGTGCCAGCACAGTCCGAACCGGGAACTATGGCTACACCTTC. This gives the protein CASTVRTGNYGYTF.